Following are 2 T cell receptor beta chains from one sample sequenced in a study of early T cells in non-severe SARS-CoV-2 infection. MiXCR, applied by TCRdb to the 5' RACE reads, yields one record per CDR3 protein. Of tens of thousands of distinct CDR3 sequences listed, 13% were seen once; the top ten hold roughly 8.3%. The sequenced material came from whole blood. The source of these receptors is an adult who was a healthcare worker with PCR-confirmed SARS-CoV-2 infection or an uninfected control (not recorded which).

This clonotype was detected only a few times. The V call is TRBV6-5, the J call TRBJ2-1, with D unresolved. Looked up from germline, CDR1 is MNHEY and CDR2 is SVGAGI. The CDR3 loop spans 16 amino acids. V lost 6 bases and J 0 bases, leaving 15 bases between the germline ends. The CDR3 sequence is CASSPLPESSYNEQFF. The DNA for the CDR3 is TGTGCCAGCAGCCCCCTTCCGGAGAGCTCCTACAATGAGCAGTTCTTC.

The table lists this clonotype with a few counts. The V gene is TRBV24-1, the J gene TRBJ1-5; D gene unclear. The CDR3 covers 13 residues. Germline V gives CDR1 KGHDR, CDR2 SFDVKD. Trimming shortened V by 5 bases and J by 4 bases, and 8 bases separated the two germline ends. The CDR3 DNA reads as TGTGCCACCAGTGTTGGAGGGAATCAGCCCCAGCATTTT. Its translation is CATSVGGNQPQHF.